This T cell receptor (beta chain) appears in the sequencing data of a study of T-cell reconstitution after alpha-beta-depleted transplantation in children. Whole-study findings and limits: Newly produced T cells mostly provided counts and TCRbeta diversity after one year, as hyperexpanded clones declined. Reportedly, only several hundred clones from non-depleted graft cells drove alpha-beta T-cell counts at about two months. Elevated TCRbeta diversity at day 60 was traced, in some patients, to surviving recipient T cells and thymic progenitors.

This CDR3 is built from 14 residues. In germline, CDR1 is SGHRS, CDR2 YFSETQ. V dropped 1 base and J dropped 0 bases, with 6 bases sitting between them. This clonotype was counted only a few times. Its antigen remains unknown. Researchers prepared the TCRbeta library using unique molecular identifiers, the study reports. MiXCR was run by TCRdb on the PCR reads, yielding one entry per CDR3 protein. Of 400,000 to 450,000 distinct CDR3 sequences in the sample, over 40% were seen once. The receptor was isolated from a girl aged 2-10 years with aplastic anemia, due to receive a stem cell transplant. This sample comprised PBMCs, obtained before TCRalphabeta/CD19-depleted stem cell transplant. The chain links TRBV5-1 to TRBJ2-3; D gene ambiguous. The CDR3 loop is CASSLYSSTDTQYF. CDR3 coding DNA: TGCGCCAGCAGCTTGTACTCTAGCACAGATACGCAGTATTTT.